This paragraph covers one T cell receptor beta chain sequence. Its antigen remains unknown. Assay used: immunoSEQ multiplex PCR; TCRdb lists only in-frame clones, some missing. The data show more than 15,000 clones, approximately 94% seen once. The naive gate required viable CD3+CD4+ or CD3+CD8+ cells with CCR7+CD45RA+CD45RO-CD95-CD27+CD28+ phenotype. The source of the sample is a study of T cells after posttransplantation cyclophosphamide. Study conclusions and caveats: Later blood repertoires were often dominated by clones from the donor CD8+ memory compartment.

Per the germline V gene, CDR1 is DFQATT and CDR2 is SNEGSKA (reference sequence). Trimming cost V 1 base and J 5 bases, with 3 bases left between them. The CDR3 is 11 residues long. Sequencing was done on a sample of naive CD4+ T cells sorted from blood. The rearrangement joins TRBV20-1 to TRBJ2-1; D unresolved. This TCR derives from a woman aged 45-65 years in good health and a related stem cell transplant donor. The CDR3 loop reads CSARADNEQFF. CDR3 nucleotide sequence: TGCAGTGCTAGAGCTGACAATGAGCAGTTCTTC.